Listed below are T cell receptor beta chains from one sample, sequenced in a study of vaccination and CD4 T cells after COVID-19. MiXCR was run by TCRdb on the PCR reads, yielding one entry per CDR3 protein. The data show fewer than 15,000 distinct CDR3 sequences, roughly 56% seen once. No antigen is known for these receptors. Specimen: CD4+ T cells from blood, cultured in vitro. These receptors were collected from a human donor who had recovered from COVID-19. Both conserved end residues are part of each CDR3. Each record gives: J gene, V gene, D gene, CDR3 length, clone size, CDR3 DNA, CDR3 protein. D genes are given only for firm matches. Where a row states a size, it is once, few, many or the class of an expanded clone; other rows omit it.

TRBJ2-3 | TRBV29-1 | NA | 12 | NA | TGCAGCGTTGAAGGACTAGGGGCCATCCAGTATTTT | CSVEGLGAIQYF
TRBJ1-5 | TRBV30 | NA | 13 | few | TGTGCCTGGGGGCGTACGGGAGGGGAGCCCCAGCATTTT | CAWGRTGGEPQHF
TRBJ1-5 | TRBV6-2/TRBV6-3 | TRBD1 | 15 | NA | TGTGCCAGCAGTTACTTAGGGACAGGGGACCAGCCCCAGCATTTT | CASSYLGTGDQPQHF
TRBJ2-5 | TRBV29-1 | NA | 15 | once | TGCAGCGTTGGTCCTTCGACAGGCCTAGGAGAGACCCAGTACTTC | CSVGPSTGLGETQYF
TRBJ2-5 | TRBV11-3 | NA | 15 | NA | TGTGCCAGCAGCTTAGACGGGACAAGCCAAGAGACCCAGTACTTC | CASSLDGTSQETQYF
TRBJ2-5 | TRBV2 | TRBD2 | 13 | NA | TGTGCCAGCAGTAATGGACTAGCGGAGACCCAGTACTTC | CASSNGLAETQYF
TRBJ2-3 | TRBV7-2 | NA | 16 | once | TGTGCCAGCAGCTTAGCCGGGGGACACAACTCAGATACGCAGTATTTT | CASSLAGGHNSDTQYF
TRBJ2-3 | TRBV6-5 | TRBD2 | 16 | few | TGTGCCAGCAGTTACTCAGCGGGAGGGTACACAGATACGCAGTATTTT | CASSYSAGGYTDTQYF
TRBJ1-5 | TRBV5-4 | NA | 13 | NA | TGTGCCAGCAGCTTGCAGGGGAATCAGCCCCAGCATTTT | CASSLQGNQPQHF
TRBJ2-7 | TRBV20-1 | TRBD2 | 15 | few | TGCAGTGCTAGAGGGACTAGCGGGAGTATCTACGAGCAGTACTTC | CSARGTSGSIYEQYF
TRBJ1-5 | TRBV10-2 | NA | 14 | NA | TGCGCCAGCAGTGAGCCCACGGACGGACCGCACAAGCATTTT | CASSEPTDGPHKHF
TRBJ2-7 | TRBV20-1 | NA | 16 | NA | TGCAGTGCTAGACGACCTTTTCTAGGACTGATCTACGAGCAGTACTTC | CSARRPFLGLIYEQYF
TRBJ2-1 | TRBV6-1 | NA | 16 | NA | TGTGCCAGCAGTGAAGCAGACGGAGTTGGAGGCAATGAGCAGTTCTTC | CASSEADGVGGNEQFF